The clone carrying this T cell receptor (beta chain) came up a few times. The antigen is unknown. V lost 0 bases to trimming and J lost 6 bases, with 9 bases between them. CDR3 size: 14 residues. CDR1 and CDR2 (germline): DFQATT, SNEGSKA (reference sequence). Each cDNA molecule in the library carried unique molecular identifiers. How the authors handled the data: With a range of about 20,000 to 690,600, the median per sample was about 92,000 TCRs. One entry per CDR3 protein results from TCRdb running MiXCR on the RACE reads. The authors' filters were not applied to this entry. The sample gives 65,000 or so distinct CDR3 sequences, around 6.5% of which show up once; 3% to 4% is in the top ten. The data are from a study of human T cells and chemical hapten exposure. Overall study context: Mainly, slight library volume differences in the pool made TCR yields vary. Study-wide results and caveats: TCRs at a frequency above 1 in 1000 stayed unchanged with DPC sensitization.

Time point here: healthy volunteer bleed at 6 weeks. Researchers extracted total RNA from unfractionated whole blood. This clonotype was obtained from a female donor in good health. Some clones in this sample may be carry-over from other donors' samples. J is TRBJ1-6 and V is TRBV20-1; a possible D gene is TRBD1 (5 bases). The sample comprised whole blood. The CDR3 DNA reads TGCAGTGCTAGAGATCTGACAGTTAATTCACCCCTCCACTTT. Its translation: CSARDLTVNSPLHF.